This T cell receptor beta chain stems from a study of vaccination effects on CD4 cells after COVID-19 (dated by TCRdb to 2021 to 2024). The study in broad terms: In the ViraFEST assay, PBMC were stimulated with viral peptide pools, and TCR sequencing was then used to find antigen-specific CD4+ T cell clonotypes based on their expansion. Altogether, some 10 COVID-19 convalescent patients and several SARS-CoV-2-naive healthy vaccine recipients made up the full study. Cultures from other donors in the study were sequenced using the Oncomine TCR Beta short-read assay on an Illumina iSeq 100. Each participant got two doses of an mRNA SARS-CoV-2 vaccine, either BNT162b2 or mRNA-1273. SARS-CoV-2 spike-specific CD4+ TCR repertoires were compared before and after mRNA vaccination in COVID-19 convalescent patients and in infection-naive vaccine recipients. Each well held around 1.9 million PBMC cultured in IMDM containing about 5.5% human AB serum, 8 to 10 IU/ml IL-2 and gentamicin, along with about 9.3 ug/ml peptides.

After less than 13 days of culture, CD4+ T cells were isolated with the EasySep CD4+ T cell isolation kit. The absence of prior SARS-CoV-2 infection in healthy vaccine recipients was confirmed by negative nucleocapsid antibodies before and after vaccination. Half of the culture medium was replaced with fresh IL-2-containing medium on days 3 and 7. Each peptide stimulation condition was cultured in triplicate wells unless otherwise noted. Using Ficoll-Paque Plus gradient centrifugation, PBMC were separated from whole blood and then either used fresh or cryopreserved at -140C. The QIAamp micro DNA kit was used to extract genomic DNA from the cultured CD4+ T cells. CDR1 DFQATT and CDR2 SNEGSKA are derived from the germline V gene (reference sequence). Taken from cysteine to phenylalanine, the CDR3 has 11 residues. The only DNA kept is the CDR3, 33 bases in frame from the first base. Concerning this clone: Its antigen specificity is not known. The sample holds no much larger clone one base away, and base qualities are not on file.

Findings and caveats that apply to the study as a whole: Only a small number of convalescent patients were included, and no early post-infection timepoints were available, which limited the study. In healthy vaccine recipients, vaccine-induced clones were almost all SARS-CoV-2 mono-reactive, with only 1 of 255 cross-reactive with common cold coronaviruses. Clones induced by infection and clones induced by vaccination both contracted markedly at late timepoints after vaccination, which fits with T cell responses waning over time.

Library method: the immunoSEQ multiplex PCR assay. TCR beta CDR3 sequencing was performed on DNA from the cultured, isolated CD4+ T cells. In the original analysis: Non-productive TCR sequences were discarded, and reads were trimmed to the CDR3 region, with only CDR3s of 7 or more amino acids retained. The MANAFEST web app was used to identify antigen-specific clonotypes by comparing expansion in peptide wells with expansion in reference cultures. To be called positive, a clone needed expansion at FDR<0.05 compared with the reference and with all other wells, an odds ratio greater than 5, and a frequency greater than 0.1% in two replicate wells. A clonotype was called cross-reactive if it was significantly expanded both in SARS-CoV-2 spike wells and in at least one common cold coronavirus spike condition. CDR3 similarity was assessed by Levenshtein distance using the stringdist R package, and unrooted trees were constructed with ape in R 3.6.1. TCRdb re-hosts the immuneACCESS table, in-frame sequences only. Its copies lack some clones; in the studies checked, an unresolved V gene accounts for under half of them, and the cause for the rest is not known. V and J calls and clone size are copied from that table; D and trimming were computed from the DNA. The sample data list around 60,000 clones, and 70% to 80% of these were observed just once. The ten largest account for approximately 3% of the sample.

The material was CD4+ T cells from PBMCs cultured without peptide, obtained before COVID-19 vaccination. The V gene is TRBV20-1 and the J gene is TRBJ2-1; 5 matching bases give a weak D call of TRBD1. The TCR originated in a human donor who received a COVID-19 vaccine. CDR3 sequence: CRGPEGNEQFF. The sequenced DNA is TGCAGGGGGCCCGAAGGCAATGAGCAGTTCTTC.